One and the same sample provided the 23 T cell receptor beta chains below, sequenced in a study of cytomegalovirus exposure and HLA in healthy donors. PCR involved 60 Vbeta and 13 Jbeta primers. The method was immunoSEQ multiplex PCR; TCRdb's version includes in-frame clones alone and lacks a portion of them. The data hold 150,000 to 180,000 clones, with approximately 80% observed a single time. The specimen was PBMCs. The receptors stem from a man aged 25 to 40 in good health and CMV-seropositive.

This rearrangement joins TRBV7-2 to TRBJ2-5, with a weak D call TRBD1 (6 bases). The end of the DNA fits TRBJ2-7 better, so the J call may be wrong. The CDR3 runs to 15 residues. CDR1 is SGHTA and CDR2 is FQGNSA in the germline V gene. The CDR3 sequence is CASSLAGTLIYEQYF. The CDR3 coding sequence is TGTGCCAGCAGCTTAGCCGGGACACTAATTTACGAGCAGTACTTC.

The V and J genes are TRBV5-1 and TRBJ1-4; D unclear. The germline gives CDR1 SGHRS, CDR2 YFSETQ. The V gene lost 4 bases and the J gene lost 8 bases, with 18 bases spanning the gap. The CDR3 loop spans 15 amino acids. CDR3 in amino acids: CASSPSTSGSEKLFF. The CDR3 DNA reads as TGCGCCAGCAGCCCTTCGACCTCGGGGAGCGAAAAACTGTTTTTT.

This clone was seen a handful of times. This sequence joins TRBV7-2 and TRBJ2-5; D might be TRBD2 (5 bases). The CDR3 runs 15 residues. V lost 1 base and J 5 bases, leaving 14 bases between the germline ends. Germline V gene sequence: CDR1 SGHTA, CDR2 FQGNSA. The DNA for the CDR3 is TGTGCCAGCAGCTTAGTTCCGGGATCCCGGGAGACCCAGTACTTC. It codes for CASSLVPGSRETQYF.

This clone was found once. J is TRBJ2-7 and V is TRBV5-1, with 8 bases fitting TRBD1. Per germline, CDR1 SGHRS and CDR2 YFSETQ. The ends lost 7 bases at V and 6 bases at J; junction bases unmatched: 15. The CDR3 is 15 residues long. The DNA of the CDR3 is TGCGCCAGCGGGTCTTCTTTCGGCAGGGGGCGCGAGCAGTACTTC. Amino acids: CASGSSFGRGREQYF.

This chain uses TRBV28 with TRBJ1-1, with TRBD1 as a possible D gene (6 bases). V lost 5 bases to trimming and J lost 8 bases, with 15 bases between them. Germline CDR1 reads MDHEN; CDR2 reads SYDVKM. This CDR3 is 13 amino acids long. The CDR3 DNA sequence: TGTGCCAGCAGTAACCTGGACAGATCCGAAGCTTTCTTT. It is translated as CASSNLDRSEAFF.

The chain carries TRBV7-9 and TRBJ2-1; possibly TRBD2 for D (6 bases). The V gene's germline CDR1 is SEHNR and CDR2 FQNEAQ (reference sequence). This CDR3 is built from 14 residues. Trimming removed 1 base from V and 15 bases from J, with 19 bases in between. The CDR3 DNA reads as TGTGCCAGCAGCTTAGAAGGAGAGGAGGGCCCCAGGTTCTTC. This sequence encodes CASSLEGEEGPRFF.

V is TRBV5-4 and J is TRBJ2-3; 11 nucleotides line up with TRBD2. The CDR3 is made up of 15 amino acids. The germline CDR1 and CDR2 sequences are SGHNT and YYREEE (reference sequence). After removal of 1 base from V and 6 bases from J, the junction contained 4 bases not matched to a gene. This CDR3 is CASSLSSGGADTQYF. In DNA, the CDR3 is TGTGCCAGCAGCTTGAGTAGCGGGGGGGCCGATACGCAGTATTTT.

J is TRBJ2-1 and V is TRBV11-2, with D tentatively TRBD1 (5 bases). Trimming left V 3 bases short and J 2 bases short, with 11 bases between. The CDR3 extends over 15 amino acids. Germline V lookup: CDR1 SGHAT, CDR2 FQNNGV. CDR3 protein: CASSFVSGTYNEQFF. Written as DNA, the CDR3 is TGTGCCAGCAGCTTTGTATCAGGGACCTACAATGAGCAGTTCTTC.

The V call is TRBV4-1, the J call TRBJ2-3; D remains ambiguous. V shed 1 base and J shed 11 bases, with 13 bases lying between them. Germline CDR1 is MGHRA and CDR2 is YSYEKL. The CDR3 spans 13 residues. CDR3 amino acids: CASSQASLLRQYF. In nucleotides, the CDR3 is TGCGCCAGCAGCCAAGCCTCCTTGTTGAGGCAGTATTTT.

There are a few counts of this clone. V usage is TRBV19 and J usage is TRBJ2-7, with 13 bases that match TRBD2. The germline V gene encodes CDR1 LNHDA and CDR2 SQIVND (reference sequence). Trimming took 5 bases from V and 1 from J; bases not matched to a gene: 11. The CDR3 has 18 residues. CDR3 sequence (DNA): TGTGCCAGTAGTGACTTCATGGGACTAGCGGGAAGTTCCTACGAGCAGTACTTC. Amino acid sequence: CASSDFMGLAGSSYEQYF. Full variable domain (missing parts from reference TRBV19 and TRBJ2-7): DGGITQSPKYLFRKEGQNVTLSCEQNLNHDAMYWYRQDPGQGLRLIYYSQIVNDFQKGDIAEGYSVSREKKESFPLTVTSAQKNPTAFYLCASSDFMGLAGSSYEQYFGPGTRLTVT.

The gene calls are TRBV11-2 and TRBJ2-2; TRBD2 aligns across 7 bases. Trimming at V came to 1 base and at J to 6 bases, leaving 14 bases not matched to a gene. Per germline, CDR1 SGHAT and CDR2 FQNNGV. CDR3 length: 18 amino acids. The CDR3 nucleotides read TGTGCCAGCAGCTTAGGGGGGAGGGGTCAGACCTGGGCCGGGGAGCTGTTTTTT. Amino acid sequence: CASSLGGRGQTWAGELFF.

The rearrangement links TRBV27 to TRBJ2-7; D gene uncertain. The CDR3 has 12 residues. Trimming pared 2 bases from V and 5 bases from J, leaving 7 bases between. Germline loops: CDR1 MNHEY, CDR2 SMNVEV (reference sequence). The CDR3 sequence is CASSLSGHEQYF. CDR3 DNA: TGTGCCAGCAGTTTAAGTGGCCACGAGCAGTACTTC.

This clone was found once. The CDR3 bases are TGTGCCAGCAGCCTATCCGGGGGGGTGGGTGAAAAACTGTTTTTT. Its protein is CASSLSGGVGEKLFF. The V and J genes are TRBV7-3 and TRBJ1-4, with a tentative D call TRBD1 (5 bases). The CDR3 loop spans 15 amino acids. V was pared by 5 bases and J by 7 bases, with 17 bases between. Germline lookup yields CDR1 SGHTA and CDR2 FQGTGA.

This clone was seen once. The J gene is TRBJ1-2, the V gene TRBV5-5; 7 bases are a match to TRBD1. Per the germline V gene, CDR1 is SGHKS and CDR2 is YYEKEE (reference sequence). This CDR3 has 14 amino acids. The V gene end was trimmed by 4 bases and the J gene end by 0 bases; junction bases not matched to a gene: 3. CDR3 DNA: TGTGCCAGCAGCGATGGACAGGCTAACTATGGCTACACCTTC. Residues: CASSDGQANYGYTF.

The rearrangement uses TRBV7-3 and TRBJ2-1; 9 bases line up with TRBD2. The germline CDR1 and CDR2 sequences are SGHTA and FQGTGA. V lost 5 bases to trimming and J lost 6 bases; unmatched junction nucleotides: 8. The CDR3 is 15 residues long. Here the CDR3 DNA reads TGTGCCAGCAGCGAAAATAGCGGGAGTTTCAATGAGCAGTTCTTC. Its protein product is CASSENSGSFNEQFF.

The chain couples TRBV25-1 to TRBJ1-3; no clear D gene. V was cut by 7 bases and J by 6 bases, with 16 bases left in between. Germline V gives CDR1 MGHDK, CDR2 SYGVNS. The CDR3 runs 14 residues. The CDR3 loop reads CASNPGSTENTIYF. In nucleotides, the CDR3 is TGTGCCAGCAACCCGGGTTCGACTGAAAACACCATATATTTT.

This chain joins TRBV7-9 and TRBJ2-1, with 8 nucleotides matching TRBD2. The junction had 2 bases not matched to a gene; V was cut back by 0 bases and J by 4 bases. Germline lookup yields CDR1 SEHNR and CDR2 FQNEAQ (reference sequence). CDR3 size: 15 residues. The CDR3 DNA follows: TGTGCCAGCAGCTTAGCTGCTAGCGGGTACAATGAGCAGTTCTTC. Its protein product is CASSLAASGYNEQFF.

Only a few counts were recorded for this clone. The chain couples TRBV6-5 to TRBJ1-5; 9 bases are shared with TRBD1. The CDR3 has 16 amino acids. The trim removed 4 bases at V and 6 bases at J, leaving 10 bases unmatched. Per the germline V gene, CDR1 is MNHEY and CDR2 is SVGAGI. The CDR3 bases are TGTGCCAGCAGTTCCTCCGGGACAGGGACCTTTCAGCCCCAGCATTTT. Amino acids: CASSSSGTGTFQPQHF.

This clone has a handful of counts. The rearrangement uses TRBV19 and TRBJ1-3, with D possibly matching TRBD1 (6 bases). In germline, CDR1 is LNHDA, CDR2 SQIVND (reference sequence). The V gene lost 6 bases and the J gene lost 0 bases, with 27 bases spanning the gap. There are 20 residues in the CDR3. The CDR3 region has the DNA TGTGCCAGTAGGCTACAGGGTGTTCCTGACTCCTGGGACTCTGGAAACACCATATATTTT. Its translation is CASRLQGVPDSWDSGNTIYF.

The V and J genes are TRBV5-4 and TRBJ2-7, with 8 bases identical to TRBD1. CDR3 length equals 14 residues. J lost 2 bases, V lost 4 bases, and 5 bases had no gene match. Germline CDR1 and CDR2: SGHNT and YYREEE (reference sequence). The CDR3 loop is CASSTGQGTYEQYF. The CDR3 DNA reads TGTGCCAGCAGCACAGGACAGGGTACCTACGAGCAGTACTTC.

The V and J genes are TRBV19 and TRBJ2-1, with 9 bases lining up with TRBD1. There are 15 residues in the CDR3. After removal of 10 bases from V and 6 bases from J, the junction contained 13 bases not matched to a gene. The germline V gene encodes CDR1 LNHDA and CDR2 SQIVND (reference sequence). CDR3 loop: CATLIRQGVFNEQFF. CDR3 nucleotides: TGTGCCACCCTTATAAGACAGGGGGTATTCAATGAGCAGTTCTTC.

The chain has TRBV9 and TRBJ2-1, with a possible D match to TRBD2 (5 bases). The CDR3 spans 16 residues. The V end was cut by 4 bases, the J end by 4 bases, with 18 bases between. The germline CDR1 and CDR2 sequences are SGDLS and YYNGEE. The CDR3 DNA is TGTGCCAGCAGCCCTTACGTGGCTAGCAGATACAATGAGCAGTTCTTC. This sequence encodes CASSPYVASRYNEQFF.

V is TRBV10-3 and J is TRBJ2-3; D uncertain. This CDR3 comprises 14 residues. Deletions cut 10 bases from V and 0 bases from J, with 14 bases between. CDR1 is ENHRY and CDR2 is SYGVKD in the germline V gene. CDR3 DNA: TGTGCCACTGCTGGCACAGTTAGCACAGATACGCAGTATTTT. Amino acids: CATAGTVSTDTQYF.